This is a list of T cell receptor beta chains from one sample in a study of blood T cells in healthy people across ages. TCRdb used MiXCR to reprocess the 5' RACE reads, holding one entry per CDR3 protein. The sample lists hundreds of thousands of distinct CDR3 sequences, around 27% seen once, with about 30% in the top ten. Sequenced input: blood. The source of these receptors is a woman between 65 and 79 years old in good health. CDR3s include the opening cysteine and the closing phenylalanine or tryptophan. Each record gives: D gene, V gene, J gene, clone size, CDR3 protein, CDR3 DNA. The D gene is left open where the match is weak. Clone size is given for some rows only: seen once, a few or many times, or a class if the clone is expanded.

-	TRBV6-5	TRBJ2-1	-	CASSYTEATNYNEQFF	TGTGCCAGCAGTTACACGGAAGCGACAAACTACAATGAGCAGTTCTTC
-	TRBV7-9	TRBJ1-5	-	CASSLGLSNQPQHF	TGTGCCAGCAGCTTGGGACTTAGCAATCAGCCCCAGCATTTT
-	TRBV29-1	TRBJ2-3	few	CSVEFGRVGTDTQYF	TGCAGCGTTGAATTCGGGCGGGTTGGCACAGATACGCAGTATTTT
TRBD1	TRBV20-1	TRBJ2-3	-	CSASLRGGSDTQYF	TGCAGTGCTAGTCTCAGAGGGGGCAGCGATACGCAGTATTTT
-	TRBV6-6	TRBJ2-4	few	CASGEAKNIQYF	TGTGCCTCAGGAGAAGCCAAAAACATTCAGTACTTC
-	TRBV2	TRBJ2-5	few	CASSILNQETQYF	TGTGCCAGCAGTATACTAAACCAAGAGACCCAGTACTTC
TRBD2	TRBV7-3	TRBJ2-1	-	CASSSDSGRAHNEQFF	TGTGCCAGCAGCTCCGATAGCGGGAGGGCCCACAATGAGCAGTTCTTC
-	TRBV20-1	TRBJ2-3	-	CSARVGGGMDTQYF	TGCAGTGCTAGAGTGGGAGGGGGGATGGATACGCAGTATTTT
-	TRBV5-1	TRBJ1-1	-	CASSTQGEGTEAFF	TGCGCCAGCAGCACCCAGGGTGAAGGCACTGAAGCTTTCTTT
TRBD1	TRBV18	TRBJ1-1	few	CASTRQGALNTEAFF	TGTGCCAGCACGCGACAGGGGGCTTTGAACACTGAAGCTTTCTTT
-	TRBV5-6	TRBJ2-3	-	CASSFQTGDTQYF	TGTGCCAGCAGCTTTCAAACAGGAGATACGCAGTATTTT
TRBD2	TRBV20-1	TRBJ2-1	-	CSAGWGLADNEQFF	TGCAGTGCTGGATGGGGACTAGCAGACAATGAGCAGTTCTTC
-	TRBV12-3/TRBV12-4	TRBJ1-1	few	CASSFSEANTEAFF	TGTGCCAGCAGTTTTAGTGAGGCGAACACTGAAGCTTTCTTT
TRBD1	TRBV4-1	TRBJ1-2	few	CASSDRQGNRGYGYTF	TGCGCCAGCAGCGACCGACAGGGGAACAGGGGCTATGGCTACACCTTC
-	TRBV27	TRBJ2-4	-	CASSAPGRGRIQYF	TGTGCCAGCAGTGCACCGGGACGGGGGAGGATTCAGTACTTC
-	TRBV12-3/TRBV12-4	TRBJ2-7	-	CASLKGHGGAEQYF	TGTGCCAGCTTGAAGGGACACGGCGGAGCCGAGCAGTACTTC
-	TRBV28	TRBJ2-3	-	CASSSPGQGSTDTQYF	TGTGCCAGCAGTTCCCCAGGTCAAGGAAGCACAGATACGCAGTATTTT
-	TRBV2	TRBJ1-2	-	CASSEWANYGYTF	TGTGCCAGCAGTGAGTGGGCGAACTATGGCTACACCTTC
-	TRBV4-3	TRBJ1-2	many	CASSQEPGRGYGYTF	TGCGCCAGCAGCCAAGAGCCCGGGAGAGGTTATGGCTACACCTTC
-	TRBV18	TRBJ2-5	few	CASSPRVGETQYF	TGTGCCAGCTCACCCCGAGTTGGGGAGACCCAGTACTTC
-	TRBV7-2	TRBJ2-4	-	CASSSPGLPSLAKNIQYF	TGTGCCAGCAGCAGCCCCGGACTACCCTCTCTAGCCAAAAACATTCAGTACTTC
-	TRBV10-1	TRBJ2-1	few	CASSESPGLEQFF	TGCGCCAGCAGTGAATCCCCGGGACTCGAGCAGTTCTTC
-	TRBV24-1	TRBJ2-2	-	CATSDPRGANTGELFF	TGTGCCACCAGTGATCCTCGGGGGGCCAACACCGGGGAGCTGTTTTTT
-	TRBV20-1	TRBJ2-7	-	CSASNGRDLSYEQYF	TGCAGTGCTAGTAATGGACGGGACCTCTCCTACGAGCAGTACTTC
TRBD2	TRBV28	TRBJ2-7	-	CASSLKGTSGGLSYEQYF	TGTGCCAGCAGTTTAAAGGGGACTAGCGGGGGCCTCTCCTACGAGCAGTACTTC
-	TRBV4-1	TRBJ2-5	many	CASSQGSGTAIGETQYF	TGCGCCAGCAGCCAAGGCTCGGGGACGGCAATAGGAGAGACCCAGTACTTC
TRBD2	TRBV7-2	TRBJ2-3	-	CASSHPGTSGDAQYF	TGTGCCAGCAGCCACCCCGGGACTAGCGGAGATGCGCAGTATTTT
TRBD1	TRBV6-6	TRBJ1-6	-	CASSYGTGVGNSPLHF	TGTGCCAGCAGTTACGGGACAGGGGTTGGTAATTCACCCCTCCACTTT
TRBD1	TRBV5-1	TRBJ2-2	few	CASSLAETGAGELFF	TGCGCCAGCAGCTTGGCCGAGACAGGGGCCGGGGAGCTGTTTTTT
-	TRBV19	TRBJ2-7	few	CASSIAGWSSYEQYF	TGTGCCAGTAGTATCGCGGGATGGAGCTCCTACGAGCAGTACTTC
-	TRBV27	TRBJ1-5	few	CASRKGSLVDSNQPQHF	TGTGCCAGCCGAAAAGGCTCCTTAGTCGATAGCAATCAGCCCCAGCATTTT
TRBD1	TRBV7-2	TRBJ2-7	-	CASRSTPGQGSYEQYF	TGTGCCAGCAGATCGACCCCGGGACAGGGCTCCTACGAGCAGTACTTC
-	TRBV20-1	TRBJ2-5	-	CSARADMGETQYF	TGCAGTGCTAGAGCGGACATGGGGGAGACCCAGTACTTC
-	TRBV5-1	TRBJ1-2	-	CASSRETGALYGYTF	TGCGCCAGCAGCAGGGAGACTGGGGCGTTATATGGCTACACCTTC
-	TRBV7-7	TRBJ1-5	few	CASSCTAFRDQPQHF	TGTGCTAGCAGCTGCACGGCCTTCAGGGATCAGCCCCAGCATTTT
TRBD2	TRBV19	TRBJ2-1	few	CASSRTSGTWNEQFF	TGTGCCAGTAGTAGGACTAGCGGGACCTGGAATGAGCAGTTCTTC
TRBD1	TRBV10-3	TRBJ1-4	-	CATRDSATNEKLFF	TGTGCCACAAGGGACAGCGCAACTAATGAAAAACTGTTTTTT
-	TRBV3-1	TRBJ2-1	-	CASRHGTGRNEQFF	TGTGCCAGCAGGCACGGGACTGGTCGCAATGAGCAGTTCTTC
-	TRBV29-1	TRBJ2-1	few	CSVSPPFTGLYNEQFF	TGCAGCGTTTCTCCTCCATTCACAGGACTCTACAATGAGCAGTTCTTC
TRBD2	TRBV7-2	TRBJ2-3	-	CASSLDPSGGTQYF	TGTGCCAGCAGCTTGGACCCTAGCGGGGGTACGCAGTATTTT
-	TRBV12-3/TRBV12-4	TRBJ2-7	few	CASSLGGSEQYF	TGTGCCAGCAGTTTAGGGGGGAGCGAGCAGTACTTC
-	TRBV28	TRBJ2-5	few	CASRARGRTREQYF	TGTGCCAGCAGAGCCAGGGGGAGGACGAGGGAGCAGTACTTC
TRBD2	TRBV20-1	TRBJ2-7	few	CSAPPESGRDGEQYF	TGCAGTGCTCCCCCCGAAAGCGGGAGGGATGGCGAGCAGTACTTC
-	TRBV28	TRBJ1-2	-	CASSFGGGGNGYTF	TGTGCCAGCAGTTTCGGTGGGGGGGGAAATGGCTACACCTTC
TRBD1	TRBV3-1	TRBJ2-3	few	CASSPLDRGTDTQYF	TGTGCCAGCAGCCCTTTGGACAGGGGCACAGATACGCAGTATTTT
-	TRBV12-3/TRBV12-4	TRBJ2-3	few	CASSNPGLADTQYF	TGTGCCAGCAGTAATCCTGGACTGGCAGATACGCAGTATTTT
TRBD1	TRBV6-1	TRBJ2-6	-	CASSDRGSGAYVLTF	TGTGCCAGCAGTGACAGGGGGTCTGGGGCCTACGTCCTGACTTTC
-	TRBV11-2	TRBJ1-2	-	CASSLGASDYGYTF	TGTGCCAGCAGCTTAGGTGCTTCTGACTATGGCTACACCTTC
-	TRBV7-3	TRBJ2-2	few	CASSHPEDRNGELFF	TGTGCCAGCAGCCACCCAGAGGACAGAAACGGGGAGCTGTTTTTT
-	TRBV7-9	TRBJ2-1	-	CASSLGASSEQFF	TGTGCCAGCAGCTTAGGGGCCAGTAGTGAGCAGTTCTTC
-	TRBV6-2/TRBV6-3	TRBJ2-5	-	CASSYLGLQETQYF	TGTGCCAGCAGTTACCTAGGACTACAAGAGACCCAGTACTTC
TRBD2	TRBV20-1	TRBJ2-5	few	CSAEKAGGGSSQETQYF	TGCAGTGCTGAGAAGGCGGGAGGGGGATCCTCTCAAGAGACCCAGTACTTC
-	TRBV7-6	TRBJ1-1	-	CASSLVAGGYEAFF	TGTGCCAGCAGCTTAGTAGCGGGCGGGTATGAAGCTTTCTTT
-	TRBV5-1	TRBJ2-3	-	CASSPGRARTDTQYF	TGCGCCAGCAGTCCTGGGCGGGCTCGCACAGATACGCAGTATTTT
TRBD1	TRBV7-9	TRBJ2-7	-	CASGTGLYEQYF	TGTGCCAGCGGGACAGGGCTTTACGAGCAGTACTTC
-	TRBV12-3/TRBV12-4	TRBJ2-7	-	CASRRTPSGYPCGEQYF	TGTGCCAGCCGAAGGACCCCCTCCGGCTACCCGTGCGGCGAGCAGTACTTC
-	TRBV24-1	TRBJ2-3	-	CATSDGGTDTQYF	TGTGCCACCAGTGATGGCGGCACAGATACGCAGTATTTT